Below are 14 T cell receptor beta chains sequenced from a single sample in a study of immune heterogeneity within non-small cell lung tumors. As template, the study used bulk tumor genomic DNA at 550 to 700 ng per sample. Several biopsies per primary tumor were taken during surgery, spaced as far apart as possible. Patients underwent curative surgery for non-small cell lung cancer (untreated and newly diagnosed). Multiplex PCR amplified the TCR beta CDR3 region. Its first round ran for around 10 cycles with 32 V and 13 J primers. Via MiXCR, TCRdb re-called the multiplex PCR reads, giving one row per CDR3 protein. The sample includes about 4,300 distinct CDR3 sequences, 24% seen only once; the top ten take approximately 9.4%. Input material: lung tumor tissue. The receptors come from a man aged 50-59 years with non-small cell lung cancer.

By its share, this clonotype is medium-sized. The V and J genes are TRBV6-1 and TRBJ2-7; 8 positions agree with TRBD2. The CDR3 extends over 14 amino acids. Unmatched junction bases numbered 5, after V lost 5 bases and J lost 2 bases. CDR1 is MNHNS and CDR2 is SASEGT in the germline V gene. Written as DNA, the CDR3 is TGTGCCAGCAGTTACCGGGGGGGAACCTACGAGCAGTACTTC. It yields the protein CASSYRGGTYEQYF.

At least ten counts were recorded for this clonotype. The chain has TRBV29-1 and TRBJ1-1; no reliable D call. This CDR3 comprises 12 residues. The ends were cut back, 3 bases at V and 4 bases at J, with 9 bases in the middle. Germline V gives CDR1 SQVTM, CDR2 ANQGSEA. CDR3 in amino acids: CSVDSGPTEAFF. The CDR3 DNA follows: TGCAGCGTTGATTCTGGGCCCACTGAAGCTTTCTTT.

In regard to this clonotype: This may come from a read error, since a much larger clone is one base off. This rearrangement joins TRBV7-9 to TRBJ2-3, with D tentatively TRBD2 (6 bases). V lost 5 bases and J lost 7, with 19 bases in between. Germline CDR1 and CDR2: SEHNR and FQNEAQ (reference sequence). This CDR3 comprises 15 residues. The CDR3 DNA reads as TGTGCCAGCAGCCCCGGACTATTATTTGCGTATACGCAGTATTTT. It is translated as CASSPGLLFAYTQYF.

The table lists this clonotype with a few counts. A much larger clone differs from this one at a single base, so this may be a read error. The chain uses TRBV5-8 and TRBJ2-3, with 7 bases fitting TRBD1. The CDR3 has 14 amino acids. Germline V gene sequence: CDR1 SGHTS, CDR2 YDEGEE. This CDR3 reads CASSRTGPTDTQCF. The CDR3 coding sequence is TGTGCCAGCAGTCGGACAGGACCCACAGATACGCAGTGTTTT.

This clonotype qualifies as medium-sized. The chain joins TRBV20-1 to TRBJ2-7; TRBD2 matches at 10 bases. The V gene end was trimmed by 7 bases and the J gene end by 5 bases; junction bases not matched to a gene: 8. The CDR3 runs 13 residues. Germline assignment: CDR1 DFQATT and CDR2 SNEGSKA (reference sequence). DNA for the CDR3: TGCAGTGTCGAAGGGACTAGCGTTAACGAGCAGTACTTC. It yields the protein CSVEGTSVNEQYF.

This clonotype ranks as medium-sized. The chain employs TRBV10-3 and TRBJ2-3; the D is unclear. CDR3 length: 14 amino acids. Per germline, CDR1 ENHRY and CDR2 SYGVKD. V was trimmed by 5 bases and J by 0 bases, leaving 9 bases between them. CDR3 sequence: CAISKASSTDTQYF. CDR3 sequence (DNA): TGTGCCATCAGTAAAGCGTCTAGCACAGATACGCAGTATTTT.

By frequency in the sample, this clonotype is medium-sized (0.01 to 0.1%). The chain couples TRBV6-1 to TRBJ2-1; 8 bases fit TRBD2. Germline V gene lookup returns CDR1 MNHNS and CDR2 SASEGT. The CDR3 has 15 amino acids. V lost 6 bases and J lost 1; bases outside the gene matches: 5. Here the CDR3 reads CASRKAGDSYNEQFF. CDR3 coding DNA: TGTGCCAGCAGGAAAGCGGGAGATTCCTACAATGAGCAGTTCTTC.

Remarks on this clonotype: Given a much more abundant clone one base away, this may be a read error. V and J are TRBV29-1 and TRBJ2-7; weak D call: TRBD1 (5 bases). Trimming took 5 bases from V and 8 from J, leaving 13 bases between them. This CDR3 spans 11 amino acids. Germline lookup yields CDR1 SQVTM and CDR2 ANQGSEA. The CDR3 protein is CSVPQGPKQYF. The DNA for the CDR3 is TGCAGCGTTCCTCAGGGTCCCAAGCAGTACTTC.

This clonotype is medium-sized by share. The chain recombines TRBV18 with TRBJ2-7; no clear D. The germline V and J ends were trimmed by 6 bases and 7 bases, with 16 bases remaining between them. This CDR3 spans 13 amino acids. Germline V gene data show CDR1 as KGHSH and CDR2 as LQKENI. The CDR3 DNA reads TGTGCCAGCTCCGGAGTAGAGACGGGTGAGCAGTACTTC. Translation gives CASSGVETGEQYF.

As for this clonotype: The junction does not match germline at one end; this may be a read error. The genes are TRBV18 and TRBJ2-7; no definite D call. The CDR3 extends over 13 amino acids. Germline CDR1 KGHSH, CDR2 LQKENI. The CDR3 spells CASSPSFSYEEFF. CDR3 bases: TGTGCCAGCTCACCAAGTTTCTCCTACGAGGAGTTCTTC. Full variable domain (rest looked up from reference TRBV18 and TRBJ2-7): NAGVMQNPRHLVRRRGQEARLRCSPMKGHSHVYWYRQLPEEGLKFMVYLQKENIIDESGMPKERFSAEFPKEGPSILRIQQVVRGDSAAYFCASSPSFSYEEFFGPGTRLTVT.

Sample share makes this clonotype medium-sized. The chain recombines TRBV28 with TRBJ2-7; D uncertain. V dropped 4 bases and J dropped 0 bases, with 4 bases sitting between them. The CDR3 sequence is 12 residues long. Germline CDR1 and CDR2: MDHEN and SYDVKM. CDR3 bases: TGTGCCAGCAGTTATAGCTCCTACGAGCAGTACTTC. This sequence encodes CASSYSSYEQYF.

By frequency in the sample, this clonotype is medium-sized (0.01 to 0.1%). The genes are TRBV7-8 and TRBJ1-5; 8 positions match TRBD1. This CDR3 region has 14 residues. The germline V gene encodes CDR1 SGHVS and CDR2 FQNEAQ. The J segment lost 2 bases and the V segment lost 4 bases, leaving 1 base of the junction unmatched. CDR3 amino acids: CASSSTGGNQPQHF. The CDR3 nucleotides are TGTGCCAGCAGCTCGACAGGGGGCAATCAGCCCCAGCATTTT.

This clonotype was detected once. The rearrangement joins TRBV7-8 to TRBJ2-3; 10 nucleotides agree with TRBD2. The CDR3 loop spans 17 amino acids. V dropped 1 base and J dropped 4; count of bases not matched to a gene: 8. Looked up from germline, CDR1 is SGHVS and CDR2 is FQNEAQ. CDR3 coding DNA: TGTGCCAGCAGCTTAGGGTTTAGCGGGAGGTCCCCAGATACGCAGTATTTT. Translation: CASSLGFSGRSPDTQYF.

This clonotype ranks as medium-sized. The V and J genes are TRBV5-1 and TRBJ2-7, with D maybe TRBD2 (7 bases). Per the germline V gene, CDR1 is SGHRS and CDR2 is YFSETQ. Trimming cost V 3 bases and J 3 bases, with 19 bases left between them. The CDR3 runs 16 residues. The CDR3 protein is CASSWGGGLNVYEQYF. The CDR3 DNA reads TGCGCCAGCAGCTGGGGAGGGGGGCTAAATGTCTACGAGCAGTACTTC.